The clone carrying this TCR beta chain appeared once. This sample was included in a study of CD8 T cells in Susac syndrome. Germline CDR1 is SQVTM and CDR2 is ANQGSEA. The CDR3 is 14 amino acids. V dropped 8 bases and J dropped 4 bases, with 20 bases sitting between them. With random hexamers, reverse transcription was performed on about 0.45 to 1 ug of RNA. TCRdb reanalysed the immunoSEQ multiplex PCR reads using MiXCR and keeps one entry per CDR3 protein. The data contain under 250,000 distinct CDR3 sequences, about 94% of them singletons. Sequenced material: CD4+ T cells from PBMCs. This receptor was taken from a human donor with Susac syndrome. The chain combines TRBV29-1 with TRBJ1-1; D is uncertain. In DNA form, the CDR3 reads TGCAGCTCCAAATTTAAAGGTGGAGCCACTGAAGCTTTCTTT. As protein: CSSKFKGGATEAFF.